The subject of this entry is one TCR beta chain. As yet, its antigen is unknown. A second about 6 to 11 cycle PCR used barcoded and J-beta primers. Each CDR3 protein gets one entry after TCRdb re-called the 5' RACE reads with MiXCR. This repertoire shows almost 550,000 distinct CDR3 sequences, around 24% found once; its top ten account for 8.5% to 9.5%. This CDR3 has 17 amino acids. Per germline, CDR1 LGHNA and CDR2 YNFKEQ. V lost 4 bases to trimming and J lost 6 bases; unmatched junction nucleotides: 15. This sample was included in a study of blood T cells in healthy people across ages. Study observations and caveats: Age advanced and TCR beta diversity per million T cells fell, roughly linearly.

The sample also formed part of further work on T cells of mothers and their children.

This receptor was obtained from a boy aged 5-17 years in good health. The sample consisted of blood. The chain uses TRBV4-2 and TRBJ2-1; TRBD1 matches 7 bases. As DNA, the CDR3 is TGTGCCAGCAGCCGATCATACAAGGCCGGGACAGTCAATGAGCAGTTCTTC. Its translation: CASSRSYKAGTVNEQFF.